These T cell receptor beta chains were read from a single sample in a study of response to subunit inactivated influenza vaccine. TCRdb fed the RT-PCR reads into MiXCR, producing one record per CDR3 protein. The table lists about 700,000 distinct CDR3 sequences, 15% to 19% of them singletons. The source was PBMCs from blood, collected roughly 12 days after vaccination. The source of these receptors is a man aged 45-65 years who received an inactivated influenza vaccine. Each CDR3 is given with its conserved first and last residue. A D gene is named only where the DNA matches it firmly. A row's size may be missing; if present it is once, few, many or a size class.

TRBV12-3/TRBV12-4,few,TRBJ2-1,.,CASSSYGSSYNEQFF,TGTGCCAGCAGTAGTTACGGTAGCTCCTACAATGAGCAGTTCTTC
TRBV6-8,few,TRBJ1-2,.,CASISGNDYGYTF,TGTGCCAGCATTTCAGGGAATGACTATGGCTACACCTTC
TRBV7-2,few,TRBJ2-2,.,CASTDPGTGELFF,TGTGCCAGCACCGATCCGGGCACCGGGGAGCTGTTTTTT
TRBV7-2,few,TRBJ2-2,TRBD2,CASSLALAGVIGELFF,TGTGCCAGCAGCTTAGCTCTAGCGGGGGTTATCGGGGAGCTGTTTTTT
TRBV5-1,few,TRBJ2-2,TRBD1,CASSLVRGQGRGTNTGELFF,TGCGCCAGCAGCTTGGTTCGCGGACAGGGGAGGGGAACGAACACCGGGGAGCTGTTTTTT
TRBV6-2/TRBV6-3,.,TRBJ2-3,.,CASSYSIAELELDTQYF,TGTGCCAGCAGTTACTCTATCGCAGAGTTAGAGTTGGATACGCAGTATTTT
TRBV10-3,.,TRBJ1-5,.,CAISESGMQQPQHF,TGTGCCATCAGTGAGTCGGGCATGCAGCAGCCCCAGCATTTT
TRBV29-1,.,TRBJ1-2,.,CSVGSANYGYTF,TGCAGCGTTGGTTCAGCTAACTATGGCTACACCTTC
TRBV6-1,few,TRBJ1-6,.,CASDRPRPGGNSPLHF,TGTGCCAGCGACAGGCCACGGCCCGGCGGAAATTCACCCCTCCACTTT
TRBV15,.,TRBJ2-7,.,CATSRDAHYGNYEQYF,TGTGCCACCAGCAGAGATGCACACTACGGGAACTACGAGCAGTACTTC
TRBV29-1,.,TRBJ2-1,.,CSGKRDPHEQFF,TGCAGCGGGAAACGGGATCCCCATGAGCAGTTCTTC
TRBV25-1,few,TRBJ2-7,TRBD2,CASSPAGATYEQYF,TGTGCCAGCAGTCCAGCGGGGGCCACCTACGAGCAGTACTTC
TRBV20-1,.,TRBJ2-7,.,CSAEPARGEQYF,TGCAGTGCCGAGCCGGCCCGGGGCGAGCAGTACTTC
TRBV2,few,TRBJ2-1,TRBD1,CASKTGTGWGGEQFF,TGTGCCAGCAAGACCGGGACAGGGTGGGGCGGTGAGCAGTTCTTC
TRBV28,few,TRBJ2-5,.,CASSLRDIEETQYF,TGTGCCAGCAGTTTAAGGGACATTGAAGAGACCCAGTACTTC
TRBV29-1,.,TRBJ2-2,.,CSVEEERRNTGELFF,TGCAGCGTTGAAGAAGAGCGGAGGAACACCGGGGAGCTGTTTTTT
TRBV29-1,many,TRBJ2-7,.,CSVVRDTYEQYF,TGCAGCGTTGTTCGGGATACCTACGAGCAGTACTTC
TRBV5-1,many,TRBJ1-2,TRBD1,CASSFGGTAYGYTF,TGCGCCAGCAGCTTTGGCGGGACAGCATATGGCTACACCTTC
TRBV6-5,few,TRBJ1-2,TRBD1,CASSYSGTANYGYTF,TGTGCCAGCAGTTACTCAGGGACAGCTAACTATGGCTACACCTTC
TRBV4-2,.,TRBJ2-7,.,CASSQEGHSYEQYF,TGTGCCAGCAGCCAAGAGGGACATAGCTACGAGCAGTACTTC
TRBV4-3,.,TRBJ1-1,.,CASSQDRTLNTEAFF,TGCGCCAGCAGCCAAGACCGGACCCTGAACACTGAAGCTTTCTTT
TRBV18,few,TRBJ1-2,.,CASSPQSSIVYGYTF,TGTGCCAGCTCACCTCAGTCCAGTATCGTATATGGCTACACCTTC
TRBV4-1,.,TRBJ1-2,.,CASSQGIGVGYTF,TGCGCCAGCAGCCAAGGAATAGGGGTTGGCTACACCTTC
TRBV13,few,TRBJ2-7,TRBD1,CASSLFRDRGKYEQYF,TGTGCCAGCAGCTTATTTAGGGACAGGGGTAAATACGAGCAGTACTTC
TRBV30,.,TRBJ1-2,TRBD1,CAWSWTGGIGGYTF,TGTGCCTGGAGTTGGACAGGGGGCATAGGTGGCTACACCTTC
TRBV15,few,TRBJ2-3,TRBD2,CATSRISGRPGVPATDTQYF,TGTGCCACCAGCAGAATTAGCGGGAGGCCGGGAGTTCCTGCCACAGATACGCAGTATTTT
TRBV15,few,TRBJ2-7,.,CATSREQGSYEQYF,TGTGCCACCAGCAGAGAACAGGGCTCCTACGAGCAGTACTTC
TRBV7-2,few,TRBJ1-4,TRBD1,CASSQGTGGQNEKLFF,TGTGCCAGCAGTCAAGGGACAGGAGGCCAAAATGAAAAACTGTTTTTT
TRBV12-3/TRBV12-4,.,TRBJ2-1,.,CASSLIGSEQFF,TGTGCCAGCAGTTTAATTGGTAGTGAGCAGTTCTTC
TRBV10-3,.,TRBJ2-3,.,CAISGDGSTDTQYF,TGTGCCATCAGTGGTGACGGGTCCACAGATACGCAGTATTTT
TRBV29-1,many,TRBJ2-1,.,CSVLHPGWNEQFF,TGCAGCGTTCTGCATCCAGGATGGAATGAGCAGTTCTTC
TRBV18,few,TRBJ2-5,.,CASSPLSSAQPGGIQETQYF,TGTGCCAGCTCACCATTGTCCTCCGCACAACCCGGGGGAATTCAAGAGACCCAGTACTTC
TRBV6-2/TRBV6-3,.,TRBJ2-7,TRBD2,CASRRTSGDRREQYF,TGTGCCAGCAGACGAACTAGCGGGGACCGGCGTGAGCAGTACTTC
TRBV5-1,few,TRBJ2-5,.,CASSLKLGAGTLETQYF,TGCGCCAGCAGCTTGAAGCTTGGGGCAGGCACTCTCGAGACCCAGTACTTC
TRBV6-5,.,TRBJ1-4,.,CASSYLGRGQLFF,TGTGCCAGCAGTTACCTCGGGAGGGGCCAACTGTTTTTT
TRBV2,.,TRBJ2-5,TRBD2,CASTVGLAGGKETQYF,TGTGCCAGCACCGTAGGCCTAGCGGGAGGAAAAGAGACCCAGTACTTC
TRBV4-3,.,TRBJ2-7,TRBD1,CASSQGDRVHEQYF,TGCGCCAGCAGCCAAGGGGACAGGGTCCACGAGCAGTACTTC
TRBV30,few,TRBJ2-3,.,CAWSSGANTQYF,TGTGCCTGGAGCTCGGGGGCGAATACGCAGTATTTT
TRBV7-9,.,TRBJ2-4,TRBD2,CASTLGGGIQYF,TGTGCCAGCACCCTCGGGGGGGGCATTCAGTACTTC
TRBV20-1,.,TRBJ2-7,TRBD2,CSADPQRGGYEQYF,TGCAGTGCTGACCCCCAGCGGGGGGGGTACGAGCAGTACTTC
TRBV15,many,TRBJ2-7,TRBD1,CATSRVFRDRSYEQYF,TGTGCCACCAGCAGAGTTTTTCGGGACAGGAGTTACGAGCAGTACTTC
TRBV20-1,.,TRBJ2-7,TRBD2,CSAAGTRSEQYF,TGCAGTGCTGCCGGGACTAGGTCCGAGCAGTACTTC
TRBV7-8,.,TRBJ2-1,.,CASSPGDVEQFF,TGTGCCAGCAGTCCCGGAGACGTTGAGCAGTTCTTC
TRBV18,.,TRBJ2-2,.,CASSPVTPNTGELFF,TGTGCCAGCTCACCAGTGACCCCGAACACCGGGGAGCTGTTTTTT
TRBV2,.,TRBJ1-5,.,CASRISGQGQPQHF,TGTGCCAGCAGGATTTCCGGCCAGGGTCAGCCCCAGCATTTT
TRBV3-1,many,TRBJ2-7,.,CASSQRRDPYEQYF,TGTGCCAGCAGCCAGCGCCGGGACCCCTACGAGCAGTACTTC
TRBV7-9,.,TRBJ1-5,TRBD1,CASSLTGDNQPQHF,TGTGCCAGCAGCTTAACAGGGGACAATCAGCCCCAGCATTTT
TRBV7-2,.,TRBJ1-5,TRBD1,CASSSRDSTYSNQPQHF,TGTGCCAGCAGCTCACGGGACAGTACCTATAGCAATCAGCCCCAGCATTTT
TRBV12-3/TRBV12-4,few,TRBJ2-5,.,CASSLNRRQETQYF,TGTGCCAGCAGTTTGAATCGGCGCCAAGAGACCCAGTACTTC
TRBV5-1,few,TRBJ2-2,.,CASSQDPTSPGELFF,TGCGCCAGCAGCCAGGATCCGACCTCGCCCGGGGAGCTGTTTTTT
TRBV12-3/TRBV12-4,many,TRBJ1-1,.,CASSFATEAFF,TGTGCCAGCAGTTTCGCCACTGAAGCTTTCTTT
TRBV29-1,.,TRBJ2-5,.,CSVEVVSETQYF,TGCAGCGTTGAAGTCGTTTCTGAGACCCAGTACTTC
TRBV12-3/TRBV12-4,few,TRBJ2-7,.,CASRQLGGFTYEQYF,TGTGCCAGCAGGCAACTAGGTGGGTTCACCTACGAGCAGTACTTC